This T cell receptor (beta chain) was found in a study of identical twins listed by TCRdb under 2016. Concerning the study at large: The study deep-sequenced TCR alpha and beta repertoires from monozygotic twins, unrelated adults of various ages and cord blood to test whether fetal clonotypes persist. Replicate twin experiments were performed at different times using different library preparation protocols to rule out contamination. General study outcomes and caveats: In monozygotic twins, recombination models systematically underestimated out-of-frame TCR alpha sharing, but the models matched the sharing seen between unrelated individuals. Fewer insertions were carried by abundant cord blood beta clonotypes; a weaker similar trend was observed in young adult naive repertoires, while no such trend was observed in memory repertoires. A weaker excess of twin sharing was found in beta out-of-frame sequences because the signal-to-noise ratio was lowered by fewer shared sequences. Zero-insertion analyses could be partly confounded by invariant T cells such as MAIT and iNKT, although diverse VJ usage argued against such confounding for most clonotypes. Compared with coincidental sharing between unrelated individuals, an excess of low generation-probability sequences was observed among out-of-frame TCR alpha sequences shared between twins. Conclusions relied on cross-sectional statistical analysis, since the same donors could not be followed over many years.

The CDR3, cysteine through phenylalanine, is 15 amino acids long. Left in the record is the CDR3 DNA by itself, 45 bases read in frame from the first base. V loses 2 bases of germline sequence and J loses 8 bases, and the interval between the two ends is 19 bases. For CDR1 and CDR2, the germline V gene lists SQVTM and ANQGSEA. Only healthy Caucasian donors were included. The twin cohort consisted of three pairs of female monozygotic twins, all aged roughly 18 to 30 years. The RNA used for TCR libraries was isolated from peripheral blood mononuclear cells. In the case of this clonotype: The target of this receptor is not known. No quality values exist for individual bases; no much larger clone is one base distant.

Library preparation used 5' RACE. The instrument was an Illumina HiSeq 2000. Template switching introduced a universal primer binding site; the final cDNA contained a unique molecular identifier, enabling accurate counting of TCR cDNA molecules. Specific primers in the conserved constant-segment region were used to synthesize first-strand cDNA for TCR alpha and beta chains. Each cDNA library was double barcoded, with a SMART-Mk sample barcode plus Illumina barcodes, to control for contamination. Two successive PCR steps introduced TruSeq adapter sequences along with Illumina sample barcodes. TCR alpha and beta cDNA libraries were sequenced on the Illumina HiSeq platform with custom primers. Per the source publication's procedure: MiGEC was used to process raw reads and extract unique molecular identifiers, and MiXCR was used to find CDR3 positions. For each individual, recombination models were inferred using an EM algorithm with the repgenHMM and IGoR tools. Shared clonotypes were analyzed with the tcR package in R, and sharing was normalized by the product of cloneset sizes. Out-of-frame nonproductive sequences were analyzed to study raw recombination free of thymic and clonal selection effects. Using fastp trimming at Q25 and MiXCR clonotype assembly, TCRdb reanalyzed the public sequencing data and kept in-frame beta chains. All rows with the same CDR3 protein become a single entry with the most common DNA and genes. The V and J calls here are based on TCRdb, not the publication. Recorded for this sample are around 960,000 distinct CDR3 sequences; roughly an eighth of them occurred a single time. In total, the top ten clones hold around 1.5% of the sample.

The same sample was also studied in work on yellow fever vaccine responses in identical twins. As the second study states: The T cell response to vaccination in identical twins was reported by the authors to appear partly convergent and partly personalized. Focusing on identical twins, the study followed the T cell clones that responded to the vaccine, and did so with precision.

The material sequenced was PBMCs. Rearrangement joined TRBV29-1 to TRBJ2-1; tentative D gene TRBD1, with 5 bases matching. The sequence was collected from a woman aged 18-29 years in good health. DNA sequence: TGCAGCGTTGAAACTCGGCAGGGAAGGGTCGATGAGCAGTTCTTC. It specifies CSVETRQGRVDEQFF.